These T cell receptor beta chains were read from a single sample in a study of cytomegalovirus exposure and HLA in healthy donors. Libraries were prepared by immunoSEQ multiplex PCR; TCRdb keeps only in-frame clonotypes and omits some of them. The sample shows approximately 150,000 clones, approximately 90% of them seen only once. Sequencing was performed on PBMCs. These receptors originate from a man younger than 30 in good health and CMV-seropositive. The CDR3 runs from the conserved cysteine through the conserved F or W. Fields, in order: clone size, D gene, J gene, V gene, CDR3 DNA, CDR3 protein. A D gene is named only where the DNA matches it firmly. Only some rows state a clone size, as once, few, many or a class for expanded clones.

>NA|TRBD1|TRBJ2-7|TRBV5-1
TGCGCCAGCAGCCGGGACAGGGTAGAAGAGCAGTACTTC
CASSRDRVEEQYF
>NA|NA|TRBJ2-7|TRBV27
TGTGCCAGCAGTCTCGCGGGACTCGAGGCCTACGAGCAGTACTTC
CASSLAGLEAYEQYF
>NA|TRBD1|TRBJ1-1|TRBV7-8
TGTGCCAGCAGCAGACAGGGTAAGAGTGGGGGCACTGAAGCTTTCTTT
CASSRQGKSGGTEAFF
>NA|TRBD1|TRBJ2-1|TRBV6-6
TGTGCCAGCAGTTATTCTCCGGGACAGGGTAGCCATGAGCAGTTCTTC
CASSYSPGQGSHEQFF
>NA|NA|TRBJ1-1|TRBV6-5
TGTGCCAGCAGTTCACGGGGAAAGAACACTGAAGCTTTCTTT
CASSSRGKNTEAFF
>NA|TRBD1|TRBJ2-7|TRBV6-4
TGTGCCAGCAGTGACGCCTTCGGACAGGGAAGAGACGAGCAGTACTTC
CASSDAFGQGRDEQYF
>NA|NA|TRBJ2-5|TRBV28
TGTGCCAGCAGCCTAGTGCATCAAGAGACCCAGTACTTC
CASSLVHQETQYF
>NA|NA|TRBJ1-2|TRBV28
TGTGCAACCCTGAAAATCCCAGGGGATGGCTACACCTTC
CATLKIPGDGYTF
>NA|NA|TRBJ1-5|TRBV9
TGTGCCAGCAGCCCCCAGGGGTATAGCAATCAGCCCCAGCATTTT
CASSPQGYSNQPQHF
>NA|TRBD2|TRBJ2-5|TRBV6-1
TGTGCCAGCCAATTGGGACTAGCGGGAACGGAGACCCAGTACTTC
CASQLGLAGTETQYF
>once|NA|TRBJ1-5|TRBV5-5
TGTGCCAGCAGTTTCGGGACAACTTCCAGCAATCAGCCCCAGCATTTT
CASSFGTTSSNQPQHF
>NA|NA|TRBJ1-2|TRBV6-1
TGTGCCAGCACCCTAGGGAGGGGAGGGGATGGCTACACCTTC
CASTLGRGGDGYTF
>NA|TRBD1|TRBJ2-2|TRBV9
TGTGCCAGCAGCTTACGGACAGGGGGATCCGGGGAGCTGTTTTTT
CASSLRTGGSGELFF
>few|NA|TRBJ1-2|TRBV2
TGTGCCAGCAGTGAAGGGACATATGGCTACACCTTC
CASSEGTYGYTF
>once|TRBD1|TRBJ1-2|TRBV6-1
TGTGCCAGCAGCCGAGACAGGGAGCATAACTATGGCTACACCTTC
CASSRDREHNYGYTF
>NA|TRBD1|TRBJ1-2|TRBV15
TGTGCCACCAGCAGAGATCGACAGGGTAGCTACACCTTC
CATSRDRQGSYTF
>NA|TRBD1|TRBJ1-6|TRBV5-1
TGCGCCAGCAGCGACGGGACAGGGGGTGAAGCCCTCCACTTT
CASSDGTGGEALHF
>NA|NA|TRBJ1-2|TRBV27
TGTGCCAGCAGTTTAGGCGGTGGCGGCTACACCTTC
CASSLGGGGYTF
>NA|NA|TRBJ2-1|TRBV29-1
TGCAGCGTTGAGAGGGAGCACAATGAGCAGTTCTTC
CSVEREHNEQFF
>once|TRBD2|TRBJ2-3|TRBV7-2
TGTGCCAGCTCCTCCGGGACTACCACGAAATCTACAGATACGCAGTATTTT
CASSSGTTTKSTDTQYF
>once|NA|TRBJ1-1|TRBV15
TGTGCCACCAGCAGAGAGGGCAGGGGTCGGGGTGAAGCTTTCTTT
CATSREGRGRGEAFF
>NA|NA|TRBJ2-2|TRBV9
TGTGCCAGCAGCGCCCACACAGGGAGCGGGGAGCTGTTTTTT
CASSAHTGSGELFF
>NA|NA|TRBJ1-1|TRBV6-1
TGTGCCAGCAGTGAAGAACGACTCCCGGACACTGAAGCTTTCTTT
CASSEERLPDTEAFF
>NA|NA|TRBJ2-3|TRBV15
TGTGCCACCGCCGCGAGCACAGATACGCAGTATTTT
CATAASTDTQYF
>NA|NA|TRBJ2-3|TRBV27
TGTGCCAGCACCCCCCGGGGGTCAGATACGCAGTATTTT
CASTPRGSDTQYF
>NA|NA|TRBJ1-6|TRBV6-6
TGTGCCAGCACCCTTCGAGAGGTGGCCTATAATTCACCCCTCCACTTT
CASTLREVAYNSPLHF
>once|NA|TRBJ2-7|TRBV4-1
TGCGCCAGCAGCCAGATCGACAGCTACGAGCAGTACTTC
CASSQIDSYEQYF
>NA|NA|TRBJ1-1|TRBV5-6
TGTGCCAGCAACGAAGGACTGCTGAACACTGAAGCTTTCTTT
CASNEGLLNTEAFF
>NA|NA|TRBJ1-1|TRBV5-4
TGTGCCAGCAGCTCCCCCCATTCGGGAAACACTGAAGCTTTCTTT
CASSSPHSGNTEAFF
>NA|NA|TRBJ2-2|TRBV30
TGTGCCTGGAGTGTCCGGGGTTTGGGGGAGCTGTTTTTT
CAWSVRGLGELFF
>NA|NA|TRBJ2-3|TRBV11-2
TGTGCCAGCAGCTTAGATCTTGGGCAACCGAGAGATACGCAGTATTTT
CASSLDLGQPRDTQYF
>NA|NA|TRBJ1-1|TRBV6-6
TGTGCCAGCAGCGAGGGACAGAACACTGAAGCTTTCTTT
CASSEGQNTEAFF
>NA|NA|TRBJ1-2|TRBV29-1
TGCAGCGTTGGTGGGGCCTCAGGCAACTATGGCTACACCTTC
CSVGGASGNYGYTF
>NA|TRBD1|TRBJ1-4|TRBV5-1
TGCGCCAGCAGCCGCACAGGGGCTAATGAAAAACTGTTTTTT
CASSRTGANEKLFF
>NA|NA|TRBJ1-1|TRBV27
TGTGCCAGCAGTTTTTGGGCCCGAAGGAACACTGAAGCTTTCTTT
CASSFWARRNTEAFF
>NA|TRBD2|TRBJ2-1|TRBV4-1
TGCGCCAGCAGCCAAGAAACTAGCGGAAGGGGTGAGCAGTTCTTC
CASSQETSGRGEQFF
>NA|NA|TRBJ1-5|TRBV23-1
TGCGCCAGCAGGGAGCAGGGGCGCAATCAGCCCCAGCATTTT
CASREQGRNQPQHF
>NA|TRBD2|TRBJ2-6|TRBV5-4
TGTGCCAGCAGCTTGGGGCGGGGGACTGGGGCCAACGTCCTGACTTTC
CASSLGRGTGANVLTF
>NA|TRBD1|TRBJ2-3|TRBV5-1
TGCGCCAGCAGCTTAGGACAGGCAAGGATAGATACGCAGTATTTT
CASSLGQARIDTQYF
>NA|NA|TRBJ1-1|TRBV5-1
TGCGCCAGCAGCTTGGATGCGGTGAACACTGAAGCTTTCTTT
CASSLDAVNTEAFF
>NA|NA|TRBJ2-3|TRBV7-8
TGTGCCAGCAGCTTCGCGATTAGCGTAAAAACCGGAGATACGCAGTATTTT
CASSFAISVKTGDTQYF
>once|TRBD1|TRBJ1-2|TRBV30
TGTGCCTGGAGGGTCGTGGGACAGGGGACGGGAGGCTACACCTTC
CAWRVVGQGTGGYTF
>NA|TRBD2|TRBJ2-7|TRBV4-1
TGCGCCAGCAGCCCAGGGATGGGGGGGAGCTCCTACGAGCAGTACTTC
CASSPGMGGSSYEQYF
>NA|TRBD2|TRBJ2-3|TRBV4-2
TGTGCCAGCAGCCAGGGGTCACTAGCGGGGCCAGATACGCAGTATTTT
CASSQGSLAGPDTQYF
>NA|TRBD1|TRBJ1-1|TRBV7-9
TGTGCCAGCAGCTTGGGGGACAGGCAGTTGAACACTGAAGCTTTCTTT
CASSLGDRQLNTEAFF
>NA|NA|TRBJ2-1|TRBV7-9
TGTGCCAGCAGCTTATCCGATCTCGGTGAGCAGTTCTTC
CASSLSDLGEQFF
>NA|NA|TRBJ1-1|TRBV6-6
TGTGCCAGCAGTTATGACCTCGGGGACACTGAAGCTTTCTTT
CASSYDLGDTEAFF
>once|NA|TRBJ2-5|TRBV5-6
TGTGCCAGCAGCTTTCCGGGTGCCCCCGAGACCCAGTACTTC
CASSFPGAPETQYF